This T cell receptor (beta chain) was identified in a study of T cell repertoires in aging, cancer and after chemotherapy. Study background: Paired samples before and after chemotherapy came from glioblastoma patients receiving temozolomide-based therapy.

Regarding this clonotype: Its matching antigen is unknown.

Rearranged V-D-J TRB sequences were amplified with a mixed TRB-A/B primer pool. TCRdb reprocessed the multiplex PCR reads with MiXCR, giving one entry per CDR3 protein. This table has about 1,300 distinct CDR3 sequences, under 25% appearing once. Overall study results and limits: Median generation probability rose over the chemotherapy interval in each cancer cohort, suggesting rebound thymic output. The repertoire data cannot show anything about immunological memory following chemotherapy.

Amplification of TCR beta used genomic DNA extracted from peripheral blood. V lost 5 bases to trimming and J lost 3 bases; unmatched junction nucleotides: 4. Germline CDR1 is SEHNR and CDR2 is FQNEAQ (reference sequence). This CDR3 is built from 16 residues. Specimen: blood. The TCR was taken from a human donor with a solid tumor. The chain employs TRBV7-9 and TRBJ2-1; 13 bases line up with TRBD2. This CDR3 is CASSPGLAGDYNEQFF. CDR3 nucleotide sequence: TGTGCCAGCAGCCCCGGACTAGCGGGGGACTACAATGAGCAGTTCTTC.